These T cell receptor beta chains were read from a single sample in a study of blood T cell repertoires in COVID-19. Repertoires were generated with immunoSEQ multiplex PCR, while TCRdb's copy carries only in-frame clones and drops some. Of 110,000 to 150,000 clones in the sample, 75% to 90% were seen once. Source material: peripheral blood. The receptors come from a human donor in a cohort sampled during active COVID-19. CDR3s include the opening cysteine and the closing phenylalanine or tryptophan. Each record gives: V gene, D gene, J gene, clone size, CDR3 protein, CDR3 DNA. The D gene is left open where the match is weak. The size field is filled for only some rows; it gives once, few, many or a size class.

V gene: TRBV6-2/TRBV6-3; D gene: .; J gene: TRBJ1-2; clone size: .; CDR3 protein: CASSLPQTGTRNYGYTF; CDR3 DNA: TGTGCCAGCAGTCTCCCTCAGACAGGTACAAGGAACTATGGCTACACCTTC
V gene: TRBV14; D gene: .; J gene: TRBJ1-2; clone size: .; CDR3 protein: CASSQDLPVRALGYTF; CDR3 DNA: TGTGCCAGCAGCCAAGATCTTCCCGTCAGGGCCCTTGGCTACACCTTC
V gene: TRBV5-5; D gene: TRBD1; J gene: TRBJ1-1; clone size: .; CDR3 protein: CASSLVRDSEAFF; CDR3 DNA: TGTGCCAGCAGCTTGGTAAGGGACAGTGAAGCTTTCTTT
V gene: TRBV7-2; D gene: .; J gene: TRBJ2-3; clone size: .; CDR3 protein: CASSSPSTDTQYF; CDR3 DNA: TGTGCCAGCAGCTCCCCGAGCACAGATACGCAGTATTTT
V gene: TRBV3-1/TRBV3-2; D gene: .; J gene: TRBJ1-1; clone size: few; CDR3 protein: CASRQAIRAEAFF; CDR3 DNA: TGTGCCAGCAGACAGGCTATCAGGGCTGAAGCTTTCTTT
V gene: TRBV7-8; D gene: .; J gene: TRBJ1-6; clone size: .; CDR3 protein: CASSLGGRSPLHF; CDR3 DNA: TGTGCCAGCAGCCTCGGGGGAAGGTCACCCCTCCACTTT
V gene: TRBV5-1; D gene: .; J gene: TRBJ2-2; clone size: .; CDR3 protein: CASSLEYYTGELFF; CDR3 DNA: TGCGCCAGCAGCTTGGAATACTACACCGGGGAGCTGTTTTTT
V gene: TRBV19; D gene: .; J gene: TRBJ1-4; clone size: .; CDR3 protein: CASSIQHTTNEKLFF; CDR3 DNA: TGTGCCAGTAGTATACAACACACAACTAATGAAAAACTGTTTTTT
V gene: TRBV9; D gene: TRBD2; J gene: TRBJ2-1; clone size: .; CDR3 protein: CASRRGTSGENEQFF; CDR3 DNA: TGTGCCAGCAGAAGAGGGACTAGCGGTGAGAATGAGCAGTTCTTC
V gene: TRBV13; D gene: TRBD2; J gene: TRBJ2-3; clone size: .; CDR3 protein: CASSSLSRGSTDTQYF; CDR3 DNA: TGTGCCAGCAGCTCCCTCTCGCGGGGGAGCACAGATACGCAGTATTTT
V gene: TRBV19; D gene: TRBD1; J gene: TRBJ1-3; clone size: .; CDR3 protein: CASSSGDREGNTIYF; CDR3 DNA: TGTGCCAGTAGCTCAGGGGACAGGGAGGGAAACACCATATATTTT
V gene: TRBV6-5; D gene: .; J gene: TRBJ1-1; clone size: .; CDR3 protein: CASSYGSNTEAFF; CDR3 DNA: TGTGCCAGCAGTTACGGCTCAAACACTGAAGCTTTCTTT
V gene: TRBV3-1/TRBV3-2; D gene: .; J gene: TRBJ2-7; clone size: .; CDR3 protein: CASRGGAKSSYEQYF; CDR3 DNA: TGTGCCAGCCGTGGGGGGGCCAAAAGCTCCTACGAGCAGTACTTC
V gene: TRBV20-1; D gene: .; J gene: TRBJ1-1; clone size: .; CDR3 protein: CSGQLNTEAFF; CDR3 DNA: TGCAGCGGACAGTTGAACACTGAAGCTTTCTTT
V gene: TRBV11-3; D gene: .; J gene: TRBJ1-2; clone size: .; CDR3 protein: CASSLRSGYGYTF; CDR3 DNA: TGTGCCAGCAGCCTCCGGTCGGGCTATGGCTACACCTTC
V gene: TRBV7-9; D gene: .; J gene: TRBJ1-2; clone size: few; CDR3 protein: CASSLMGQSYTF; CDR3 DNA: TGTGCCAGCAGCTTAATGGGGCAGTCCTACACCTTC
V gene: TRBV7-2; D gene: .; J gene: TRBJ1-5; clone size: .; CDR3 protein: CASSSISGGDQPQHF; CDR3 DNA: TGTGCCAGCAGCTCTATATCGGGGGGGGATCAGCCCCAGCATTTT
V gene: TRBV6-6; D gene: .; J gene: TRBJ2-7; clone size: .; CDR3 protein: CASSYSDGQGGQYF; CDR3 DNA: TGTGCCAGCAGTTACTCGGATGGGCAGGGAGGACAGTACTTC
V gene: TRBV5-4; D gene: .; J gene: TRBJ2-7; clone size: .; CDR3 protein: CASSLSGLTYEQYF; CDR3 DNA: TGTGCCAGCAGCTTGTCAGGTCTAACCTACGAGCAGTACTTC
V gene: TRBV20-1; D gene: TRBD1; J gene: TRBJ1-1; clone size: once; CDR3 protein: CSASSGQGTTEAFF; CDR3 DNA: TGCAGTGCTAGTTCCGGACAGGGTACGACTGAAGCTTTCTTT
V gene: TRBV11-2; D gene: .; J gene: TRBJ1-6; clone size: once; CDR3 protein: CASSGDTFQPLHF; CDR3 DNA: TGTGCCAGCAGCGGGGACACTTTTCAACCCCTCCACTTT
V gene: TRBV4-3; D gene: TRBD1; J gene: TRBJ1-4; clone size: once; CDR3 protein: CASSQDGQGGEKLFF; CDR3 DNA: TGCGCCAGCAGCCAAGACGGACAGGGGGGTGAAAAACTGTTTTTT
V gene: TRBV10-3; D gene: TRBD2; J gene: TRBJ2-1; clone size: once; CDR3 protein: CAIRGREGNEQFF; CDR3 DNA: TGTGCCATCCGCGGGAGAGAAGGCAATGAGCAGTTCTTC
V gene: TRBV5-1; D gene: TRBD1; J gene: TRBJ1-5; clone size: once; CDR3 protein: CASSLGTGDSNQPQHF; CDR3 DNA: TGCGCCAGCAGCTTGGGGACAGGGGATAGCAATCAGCCCCAGCATTTT
V gene: TRBV5-1; D gene: .; J gene: TRBJ1-4; clone size: .; CDR3 protein: CASSLASGIAEKLFF; CDR3 DNA: TGCGCCAGCAGCTTGGCCTCGGGTATCGCTGAAAAACTGTTTTTT
V gene: TRBV5-1; D gene: TRBD2; J gene: TRBJ2-5; clone size: .; CDR3 protein: CASSPPRGGRGEQETQYF; CDR3 DNA: TGCGCCAGCAGCCCCCCTCGGGGGGGGCGGGGGGAACAAGAGACCCAGTACTTC
V gene: TRBV11-2; D gene: .; J gene: TRBJ2-2; clone size: .; CDR3 protein: CASKTRGVTGELFF; CDR3 DNA: TGTGCCAGCAAGACCAGGGGCGTCACCGGGGAGCTGTTTTTT
V gene: TRBV6-1; D gene: TRBD1; J gene: TRBJ1-3; clone size: .; CDR3 protein: CASSERGLGNTIYF; CDR3 DNA: TGTGCCAGCAGTGAAAGGGGGCTAGGGAACACCATATATTTT
V gene: TRBV13; D gene: .; J gene: TRBJ2-7; clone size: .; CDR3 protein: CASSLGLSYEQYF; CDR3 DNA: TGTGCCAGCAGCCTGGGGCTTTCCTACGAGCAGTACTTC
V gene: TRBV3-1/TRBV3-2; D gene: .; J gene: TRBJ1-1; clone size: .; CDR3 protein: CASSHPGTEAFF; CDR3 DNA: TGTGCCAGCAGCCATCCGGGGACTGAAGCTTTCTTT
V gene: TRBV6-2/TRBV6-3; D gene: .; J gene: TRBJ1-1; clone size: few; CDR3 protein: CASSDRGQPFLPF; CDR3 DNA: TGTGCCAGCAGTGACAGAGGCCAGCCGTTCCTCCCATTT
V gene: TRBV19; D gene: TRBD1; J gene: TRBJ1-1; clone size: .; CDR3 protein: CASSIEGQAARAFF; CDR3 DNA: TGTGCCAGTAGTATAGAAGGACAGGCCGCACGAGCTTTCTTT
V gene: TRBV7-2; D gene: TRBD2; J gene: TRBJ2-2; clone size: .; CDR3 protein: CASSNLGLAVNTGELFF; CDR3 DNA: TGTGCCAGCAGCAACCTGGGACTAGCGGTGAACACCGGGGAGCTGTTTTTT
V gene: TRBV2; D gene: .; J gene: TRBJ1-1; clone size: .; CDR3 protein: CASSERSGAWLAFF; CDR3 DNA: TGTGCCAGCAGTGAAAGATCAGGGGCATGGCTAGCTTTCTTT
V gene: TRBV27; D gene: TRBD1; J gene: TRBJ1-2; clone size: .; CDR3 protein: CASSLNRGIDGYTF; CDR3 DNA: TGTGCCAGCAGTTTAAACAGGGGGATAGATGGCTACACCTTC
V gene: TRBV4-2; D gene: TRBD2; J gene: TRBJ2-3; clone size: .; CDR3 protein: CASSQDLRLAGGPVTDTQYF; CDR3 DNA: TGTGCCAGCAGCCAAGATCTGAGACTAGCGGGAGGGCCCGTTACAGATACGCAGTATTTT
V gene: TRBV7-6; D gene: TRBD2; J gene: TRBJ2-4; clone size: .; CDR3 protein: CASSPGTSVAKNIQYF; CDR3 DNA: TGTGCCAGCAGTCCCGGGACTAGCGTAGCCAAAAACATTCAGTACTTC
V gene: TRBV6-6; D gene: TRBD1; J gene: TRBJ2-5; clone size: .; CDR3 protein: CASSYPGQVGTQYF; CDR3 DNA: TGTGCCAGCAGTTATCCTGGACAGGTCGGGACCCAGTACTTC
V gene: TRBV6-2/TRBV6-3; D gene: .; J gene: TRBJ2-1; clone size: .; CDR3 protein: CASSPTPVAYNEQFF; CDR3 DNA: TGTGCCAGCAGCCCTACGCCTGTTGCGTACAATGAGCAGTTCTTC